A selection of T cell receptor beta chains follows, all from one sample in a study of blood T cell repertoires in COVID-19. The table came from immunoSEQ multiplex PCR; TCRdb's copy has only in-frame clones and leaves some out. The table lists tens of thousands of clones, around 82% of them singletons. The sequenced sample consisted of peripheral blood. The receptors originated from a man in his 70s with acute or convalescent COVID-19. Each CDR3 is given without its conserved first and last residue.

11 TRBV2 ASRGQVGQPQH
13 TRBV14 ASSRRTGQANEQF
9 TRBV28 ASIEDRKAF
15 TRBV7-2 ASTPSRRPSGANVLT
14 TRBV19 ASSIAASGSTSEQF
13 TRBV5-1 ASSPGTGLRNEQF
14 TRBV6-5 ASSYRAGDKSYEQY
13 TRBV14 ASSPPRTSYNEQF
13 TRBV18 ASSPTGSSYNEQF
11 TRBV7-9 ASSLASGGEQY
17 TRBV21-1 ASSKEAGRGPPYGTEAF
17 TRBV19 ASSMNGVRGRSSYQPQH
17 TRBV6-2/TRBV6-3 ASSLILAGVGTATYEQY
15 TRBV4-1 ASSQTGTSGTRADQY
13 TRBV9 ASSVGGQSNTEAF
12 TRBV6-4 ASSGRRDPYEQY
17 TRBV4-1 ASSQDPVSAANLAAGYT
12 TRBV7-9 ASSLGGQPYEQY
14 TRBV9 ASSEGGGQGTDTQY
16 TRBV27 ASSFGLAGGLYLNEQF
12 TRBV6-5 ASSYSGRTYEQY
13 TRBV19 ASSTRVSGNQPQH
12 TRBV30 AWSIPGWDQPQH
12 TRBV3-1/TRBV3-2 ASSQVTGGNTIY
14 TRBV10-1 ASSESGQPSYNEQF
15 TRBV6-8 ASRDRGPKYSNQPQH